Following are 8 T cell receptor beta chains from one sample sequenced in a study of post-analysis software for immune sequencing data. These receptors have no known antigen. Findings and caveats of the study: Five TRBV segments, including TRBV5-6, TRBV5-1 and TRBV20-1, were more frequent in patients than controls.

cDNA libraries of TCR beta carried unique molecular identifiers. MiXCR was run by TCRdb on the PCR reads, yielding one entry per CDR3 protein. The sample contains 750,000 to 950,000 distinct CDR3 sequences, roughly 58% of which appear only once. The sample taken for sequencing was blood. Source of these receptors: a girl aged 10 to 17 with multiple sclerosis.

The chain carries TRBV29-1 and TRBJ2-1; 7 bases line up with TRBD2. J lost 4 bases, V lost 1 base, and 7 bases had no gene match. The CDR3 length is 15 residues. The germline gives CDR1 SQVTM, CDR2 ANQGSEA. CDR3 region: CSVEVTLAAYNEQFF. DNA for the CDR3: TGCAGCGTTGAAGTGACGCTAGCGGCGTACAATGAGCAGTTCTTC.

There are a few counts of this clonotype. The rearrangement uses TRBV12-3 or TRBV12-4 and TRBJ2-7; D is uncertain. There are 14 residues in the CDR3. V lost 2 bases to trimming and J lost 4 bases, with 12 bases between them. The chain's CDR3 is CASSLSGPVYEQYF. CDR3 sequence (DNA): TGTGCCAGCAGTTTAAGTGGGCCAGTTTACGAGCAGTACTTC.

The chain has TRBV7-9 and TRBJ2-1; D call uncertain. The CDR3 contains 14 residues. Germline CDR1 SEHNR, CDR2 FQNEAQ (reference sequence). Trimming shortened V by 1 base and J by 6 bases, and 10 bases separated the two germline ends. This CDR3 is CASSLGLGSNEQFF. CDR3 nucleotides: TGTGCCAGCAGCTTAGGTCTAGGGTCCAATGAGCAGTTCTTC. Drawing the rest from reference TRBV7-9 and TRBJ2-1, the complete variable domain is DTGVSQNPRHKITKRGQNVTFRCDPISEHNRLYWYRQTLGQGPEFLTYFQNEAQLEKSRLLSDRFSAERPKGSFSTLEIQRTEQGDSAMYLCASSLGLGSNEQFFGPGTRLTVL.

The rearrangement uses TRBV30 and TRBJ1-4, with D hard to call. V lost 1 base, J lost 3 bases, and 6 bases lay in between. The germline V gene has CDR1 GTSNPN and CDR2 SVGIG (reference sequence). This CDR3 contains 13 residues. CDR3 region: CAWSENANEKLFF. The CDR3 nucleotides read TGTGCCTGGAGTGAAAATGCTAATGAAAAACTGTTTTTT.

This clonotype turned up a few times. The V gene is TRBV2, the J gene TRBJ2-1, with TRBD2 matching over 10 bases. CDR3 length: 15 amino acids. V was pared by 5 bases and J by 4 bases, with 5 bases of the junction left unmatched. Germline-derived CDR1 and CDR2 are SNHLY and FYNNEI. The DNA for the CDR3 is TGTGCCAGCAGTATCGGACTAGCGGTGTACAATGAGCAGTTCTTC. Translating gives CASSIGLAVYNEQFF.

The genes are TRBV29-1 and TRBJ2-1; tentatively, D is TRBD1 (6 bases). Per germline, CDR1 SQVTM and CDR2 ANQGSEA. Trimming took 6 bases from V and 3 from J, leaving 15 bases between them. This CDR3 is 14 amino acids long. CDR3: CSVAIWDNYNEQFF. In DNA form, the CDR3 reads TGCAGCGTCGCTATCTGGGACAACTACAATGAGCAGTTCTTC.

This clonotype was counted at least ten times. This rearrangement joins TRBV4-1 to TRBJ2-7; no reliable D call. CDR1 and CDR2 from the germline V gene are MGHRA and YSYEKL. This CDR3 spans 13 amino acids. The germline V and J ends were trimmed by 1 base and 3 bases, with 7 bases remaining between them. The CDR3 DNA is TGCGCCAGCAGCCAAGGGTTAAGCTACGAGCAGTACTTC. It codes for CASSQGLSYEQYF.

The chain recombines TRBV29-1 with TRBJ2-1; D may be TRBD2 (6 bases). This CDR3 is 14 amino acids long. V dropped 8 bases and J dropped 8 bases, with 22 bases sitting between them. From germline, CDR1 is SQVTM and CDR2 ANQGSEA. DNA for the CDR3: TGCAGCACCAAATCGGCGGGGCCTGTAGATGAGCAGTTCTTC. Its translation is CSTKSAGPVDEQFF.